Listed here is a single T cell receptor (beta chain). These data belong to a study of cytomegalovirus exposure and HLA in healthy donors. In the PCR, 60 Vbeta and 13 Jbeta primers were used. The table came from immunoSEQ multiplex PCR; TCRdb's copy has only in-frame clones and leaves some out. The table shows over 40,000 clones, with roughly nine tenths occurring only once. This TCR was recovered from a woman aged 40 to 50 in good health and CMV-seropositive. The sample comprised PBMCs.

In DNA, the CDR3 is TGTGCCAGCAGACCCGGGACGGGAGGTGAAAAACTGTTTTTT. The encoded protein is CASRPGTGGEKLFF. The chain employs TRBV6-6 and TRBJ1-4; weak D call: TRBD1 (5 bases). CDR1 is MNHNY, CDR2 SVGAGI, per germline (reference sequence). The length of the CDR3 is 14 residues. The V and J ends lost 6 bases and 7 bases respectively, with 15 bases between them.